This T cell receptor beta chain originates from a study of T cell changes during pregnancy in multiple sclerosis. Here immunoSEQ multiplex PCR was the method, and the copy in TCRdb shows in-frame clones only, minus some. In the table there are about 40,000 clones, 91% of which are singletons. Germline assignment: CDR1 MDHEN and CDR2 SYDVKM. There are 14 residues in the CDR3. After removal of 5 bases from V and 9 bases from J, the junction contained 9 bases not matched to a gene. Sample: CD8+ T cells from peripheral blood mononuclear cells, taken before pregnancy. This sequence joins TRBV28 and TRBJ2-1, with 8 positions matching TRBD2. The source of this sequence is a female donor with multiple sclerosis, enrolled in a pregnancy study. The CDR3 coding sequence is TGTGCCAGCAGTACCAAGCGGGAGACGGGTGAGCAGTTCTTC. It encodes CASSTKRETGEQFF.